The present TCR beta chain was sequenced within a study of blood T cell repertoires in COVID-19 (TCRdb year 2020). For the study in its entirety: Collaborator samples came from the United States, Italy and Spain and covered acute and convalescent phases of COVID-19. The prospective study material was composed of cDNA or gDNA derived from T cells, B-cell-depleted T cells, or PBMCs. Deeply sampled blood TCRbeta repertoires from subjects exposed to, actively infected with, or recovered from COVID-19 were included in the dataset. A freely available public database, intended as a resource for researchers studying the immune response to SARS-CoV-2, is where the repertoires were released. Samples came from the ongoing ImmuneRACE study (first 160 participants) plus 1,254 subjects from 6 global collaborators. The sample metadata nearly always contained a de-identified subject ID, COVID-19 status, age in years and sex. Where available, HLA class I and class II types were taken from metadata supplied by the sample provider and were not determined by assay-based typing.

As concerns this clone: Its antigen remains unidentified. Base qualities are not recorded, but no much larger clone differs from it by a single base.

Overall results and qualifications from the work: The quantity of clinical and demographic metadata differed by source and by participant and was supplied without curation.

Collaborating institutions collected whole blood in K2EDTA tubes following their own protocols. For TCRbeta analysis, collaborators shipped samples as frozen whole blood, isolated PBMCs, or DNA extracted from either of those sample types. Counted from cysteine to phenylalanine, this CDR3 has 13 amino acids. CDR3 DNA only is kept here, 39 bases in frame from base 1. V is clipped by 6 bases and J by 4 bases, and the sequence between their germline boundaries is 10 bases long. CDR1 WNHNN and CDR2 SYGVQD are derived from the germline V gene (reference sequence). TCRbeta CDR3 regions were amplified from genomic DNA using the immunoSEQ Assay, a bias-controlled multiplex PCR. The authors' analysis ran thus. The number of nucleated cells in each sample was estimated by amplification of reference gene primers within the assay. To quantify the absolute abundance of each unique TCRbeta CDR3 rearrangement, sequence reads were collapsed and filtered. For each sample, productive Simpson clonality was calculated as the square root of Simpson's diversity index across productive rearrangements. TCRdb's version of the immuneACCESS table is confined to in-frame rearrangements and falls short of the full clone set. An unresolved V gene accounts for under half of the shortfall where checked; the remainder is of unknown origin. D and trimming come from the DNA, and the V and J calls and clone size come from that table. The sample contains about 170,000 clones, roughly nine tenths of them found a single time. The ten largest make up more than 3% of the sample.

The V and J genes are TRBV10-1 and TRBJ2-1; a weak D assignment points to TRBD1 (6 bases agree). The sample comprised peripheral blood. The sequence came from a man aged 70 or older with acute or convalescent COVID-19. The CDR3: CASSADRYNEQFF. The sequence in DNA is TGCGCCAGCAGCGCGGACAGATACAATGAGCAGTTCTTC.